The 26 T cell receptor beta chains given below trace back to one sample, sequenced in a study of T cell responses to AZD1222 COVID-19 vaccine. TCRdb keeps only in-frame clones here, not all; method: immunoSEQ multiplex PCR. The repertoire holds about 120,000 clones, with 92% as singletons. Sequences were derived from peripheral blood, sampled on day 0 of AZD1222 vaccination. These receptors were obtained from an adult in good health.

This clone was detected many times. The chain uses TRBV15 and TRBJ1-2, with D unresolved. Germline V gene lookup returns CDR1 LNHNV and CDR2 YYDKDF (reference sequence). This CDR3 is built from 18 residues. The V end was cut by 0 bases, the J end by 2 bases, with 19 bases between. Written as DNA, the CDR3 is TGTGCCACCAGCAGAGATATTGGGAGCTCCACATCGAACTATGGCTACACCTTC. It specifies CATSRDIGSSTSNYGYTF.

This sequence joins TRBV25-1 and TRBJ1-1, with 9 nucleotides matching TRBD1. There are 14 residues in the CDR3. Germline values: CDR1 MGHDK, CDR2 SYGVNS. The V segment lost 4 bases and the J segment 5 bases; nucleotides outside the gene matches: 5. In DNA, the CDR3 is TGTGCCAGCAGTGGCGGGACAGGGAGGACTGAAGCTTTCTTT. Encoded protein: CASSGGTGRTEAFF.

This chain connects TRBV11-2 to TRBJ1-2; TRBD1 is a possible D gene (5 bases). Germline-derived CDR1 and CDR2 are SGHAT and FQNNGV. The CDR3 is 13 amino acids. V lost 7 bases to trimming and J lost 3 bases, with 12 bases between them. CDR3 in amino acids: CASTGDGDYGYTF. CDR3 DNA sequence: TGTGCCAGCACCGGGGACGGAGACTATGGCTACACCTTC.

V usage is TRBV7-2 and J usage is TRBJ2-3; TRBD2 aligns across 7 bases. J gave up 2 bases and V 0 bases, and 5 bases lay outside the gene matches. The CDR3 extends over 16 amino acids. CDR1 is SGHTA, CDR2 FQGNSA, per germline. The chain's CDR3 is CASSLAASGYTDTQYF. CDR3 nucleotide sequence: TGTGCCAGCAGCTTAGCGGCTAGCGGATACACAGATACGCAGTATTTT.

The rearrangement joins TRBV27 to TRBJ1-6; no firm D call. CDR1 and CDR2 from the germline V gene are MNHEY and SMNVEV (reference sequence). V lost 6 bases, J lost 7 bases, and 4 bases lay in between. The length of the CDR3 is 11 residues. CDR3 in DNA: TGTGCCAGCAGGTCAAATTCACCCCTCCACTTT. It encodes CASRSNSPLHF.

The rearrangement links TRBV6-5 to TRBJ2-1; D remains ambiguous. V dropped 6 bases and J dropped 8 bases, with 11 bases sitting between them. From germline, CDR1 is MNHEY and CDR2 SVGAGI. The CDR3 extends over 12 amino acids. The CDR3 region has the DNA TGTGCCAGCAGCTCCCAGGTGGATGAGCAGTTCTTC. Translating it yields CASSSQVDEQFF.

The chain links TRBV12-5 to TRBJ1-5; 7 bases are shared with TRBD1. CDR1 and CDR2 from the germline V gene are LGHNT and FRNRAP. Trimming removed 1 base from V and 0 bases from J; junction bases left unmatched: 6. This CDR3 is built from 17 residues. CDR3: CASGLGQGSYSNQPQHF. The CDR3 region has the DNA TGTGCTAGTGGTTTGGGACAGGGCAGTTATAGCAATCAGCCCCAGCATTTT.

This clone is a singleton in its sample. The chain links TRBV13 to TRBJ1-1; no firm D call. V lost 3 bases to trimming and J lost 4 bases, with 15 bases between them. This CDR3 comprises 15 residues. Germline V gives CDR1 PRHDT, CDR2 FYEKMQ (reference sequence). CDR3 region: CASSLLIQSATEAFF. DNA for the CDR3: TGTGCCAGCAGCTTGTTAATTCAGTCGGCCACTGAAGCTTTCTTT.

The genes are TRBV6-2 or TRBV6-3 and TRBJ1-1; D gene unclear. This CDR3 comprises 14 residues. Looked up from germline, CDR1 is MNHEY and CDR2 is SVGEGT. Trimming removed 5 bases from V and 4 bases from J, with 14 bases in between. The CDR3 region is CASSPEVRGTEAFF. The CDR3 DNA sequence: TGTGCCAGCAGTCCCGAGGTCCGGGGCACTGAAGCTTTCTTT.

The rearrangement uses TRBV15 and TRBJ2-7; 10 bases agree with TRBD2. Germline loops: CDR1 LNHNV, CDR2 YYDKDF (reference sequence). The CDR3 is made up of 15 amino acids. V was pared by 4 bases and J by 0 bases, with 3 bases of the junction left unmatched. DNA of the CDR3: TGTGCCACCAGCACAGCGGGGGGGGGCTCCTACGAGCAGTACTTC. Translation: CATSTAGGGSYEQYF. Combining the CDR3 with reference TRBV15 and TRBJ2-7 gives the whole variable domain DAMVIQNPRYQVTQFGKPVTLSCSQTLNHNVMYWYQQKSSQAPKLLFHYYDKDFNNEADTPDNFQSRRPNTSFCFLDIRSPGLGDTAMYLCATSTAGGGSYEQYFGPGTRLTVT.

The CDR3 DNA reads TGTGCCAGCAGTGAACAACTCTACGAGCAGTACTTC. It codes for CASSEQLYEQYF. The chain has TRBV6-1 and TRBJ2-7; D remains unclear. The CDR3 is 12 amino acids. CDR1 is MNHNS and CDR2 is SASEGT in the germline V gene. Trimming took off 2 bases at V and 3 bases at J, with 5 bases between the two ends.

This chain joins TRBV19 and TRBJ1-1; 8 positions match TRBD1. CDR3 length equals 17 residues. CDR1 and CDR2 (germline): LNHDA, SQIVND (reference sequence). V trimming: 0 bases; J trimming: 5 bases; junction bases outside the gene matches: 11. The CDR3 DNA reads TGTGCCAGTAGTATAGATCTACCCGGACAGGGATGGACTGAAGCTTTCTTT. Its protein product is CASSIDLPGQGWTEAFF.

As regards this clone: In the same sample, other DNA sequences code for this CDR3. The chain couples TRBV7-9 to TRBJ2-5; D ambiguous. CDR3 size: 13 residues. V gave up 1 base and J gave up 1 base, with 4 bases separating them. CDR1 and CDR2 from the germline V gene are SEHNR and FQNEAQ (reference sequence). In DNA form, the CDR3 reads TGTGCCAGCAGCTTAGGGGCCCAAGAGACCCAGTACTTC. This codes for CASSLGAQETQYF.

The table lists this clone with a count of one. One junction end does not reproduce the germline sequence, and a read error may be involved. This chain uses TRBV13 with TRBJ2-7, with TRBD1 matching 8 bases. Germline V gives CDR1 PRHDT, CDR2 FYEKMQ (reference sequence). The CDR3 consists of 15 residues. CDR3 protein: CSARRQGFGSYEQYF. CDR3 sequence (DNA): TGCTCAGCGAGGAGACAGGGGTTTGGGTCCTACGAGCAGTACTTC.

This chain links TRBV3-1 (or the pseudogene TRBV3-2) with TRBJ2-7, with D possibly matching TRBD2 (6 bases). Looked up from germline, CDR1 is LGHDT and CDR2 is YNNKEL (reference sequence). This CDR3 is built from 15 residues. The V end was cut by 4 bases, the J end by 7 bases, with 20 bases between. CDR3 bases: TGTGCCAGCAGCCCTCGGATCGGCGGGACTTGGGAGCAGTACTTC. Its protein product is CASSPRIGGTWEQYF.

This chain uses TRBV19 with TRBJ1-1; maybe TRBD1 (5 bases). This CDR3 has 13 residues. The V and J ends lost 3 bases and 7 bases respectively, with 12 bases between them. Germline loops: CDR1 LNHDA, CDR2 SQIVND (reference sequence). CDR3 sequence: CASSIARESEAFF. The DNA of the CDR3 is TGTGCCAGTAGTATTGCCAGGGAGAGTGAAGCTTTCTTT.

This sequence joins TRBV27 and TRBJ1-2; the match to TRBD1 covers 7 bases. The CDR3 totals 13 residues. The germline V gene encodes CDR1 MNHEY and CDR2 SMNVEV (reference sequence). The J segment lost 2 bases and the V segment lost 7 bases, leaving 4 bases of the junction unmatched. The CDR3 protein is CASKAGGNYGYTF. DNA for the CDR3: TGTGCCAGCAAGGCAGGGGGAAACTATGGCTACACCTTC.

V and J are TRBV6-5 and TRBJ2-5; D unresolved. The length of the CDR3 is 15 residues. The ends were cut back, 0 bases at V and 5 bases at J, with 13 bases in the middle. Germline CDR1 and CDR2: MNHEY and SVGAGI. The CDR3 sequence: CASSYSAEPPETQYF. The DNA for the CDR3 is TGTGCCAGCAGTTACTCGGCGGAGCCACCCGAGACCCAGTACTTC.

The chain couples TRBV14 to TRBJ2-3; D is uncertain. V was cut by 1 base and J by 1 base, with 21 bases left in between. Per germline, CDR1 SGHDN and CDR2 FVKESK. CDR3 length equals 19 residues. The CDR3 region has the DNA TGTGCCAGCAGCCAAGGGGGAATGACCGGCTGGTGGGGCACAGATACGCAGTATTTT. Protein: CASSQGGMTGWWGTDTQYF.

This chain joins TRBV15 and TRBJ2-1, with 8 nucleotides matching TRBD2. Germline V gene lookup returns CDR1 LNHNV and CDR2 YYDKDF (reference sequence). This CDR3 comprises 16 residues. V shed 0 bases, J shed 7 bases, and the junction held 8 bases outside the gene matches. The CDR3 spells CATSRDSGGSWNEQFF. The CDR3 region has the DNA TGTGCCACCAGCAGAGATTCGGGGGGGAGTTGGAATGAGCAGTTCTTC.

This chain connects TRBV28 to TRBJ1-6, with 7 bases fitting TRBD1. The CDR3 is made up of 16 amino acids. V shed 4 bases and J 7 bases; nucleotides not matched to a gene: 10. Germline V lookup: CDR1 MDHEN, CDR2 SYDVKM. CDR3 loop: CASSSAERGLNSPLHF. CDR3 nucleotide sequence: TGTGCCAGCAGTTCTGCTGAGAGGGGGCTAAATTCACCCCTCCACTTT.

The chain combines TRBV5-5 with TRBJ1-2; D is unclear. Between the trimmed V and J ends, which lost 5 bases and 5 bases, there was a span of 13 bases. This CDR3 has 13 residues. Per the germline V gene, CDR1 is SGHKS and CDR2 is YYEKEE (reference sequence). The CDR3 nucleotides are TGTGCCAGCAGGCCCGGGCCGGGGTATGGCTACACCTTC. It codes for CASRPGPGYGYTF.

The chain uses TRBV18 and TRBJ1-1; D uncertain. CDR3 length: 15 residues. Germline assignment: CDR1 KGHSH and CDR2 LQKENI. Trimming removed 0 bases at V and 0 bases at J, with 8 bases between. The CDR3 coding sequence is TGTGCCAGCTCACCACCCCCGACCTTGAACACTGAAGCTTTCTTT. It specifies CASSPPPTLNTEAFF.

This clone was detected once. The chain carries TRBV5-1 and TRBJ1-4; weak D call: TRBD1 (5 bases). From germline, CDR1 is SGHRS and CDR2 YFSETQ. V was trimmed by 3 bases and J by 0 bases, leaving 15 bases between them. The CDR3 has 17 residues. The CDR3 bases are TGCGCCAGCAGCTCCGGCGCGACAGATACAACTAATGAAAAACTGTTTTTT. This encodes CASSSGATDTTNEKLFF.

The chain recombines TRBV18 with TRBJ1-1; D is possibly TRBD1 (5 bases). CDR1 KGHSH and CDR2 LQKENI come from the germline V gene. The CDR3 totals 15 residues. Trimming stripped 1 base from V and 3 bases from J, with 12 bases between. The CDR3 loop is CASSPQGRFDTEAFF. The CDR3 nucleotides read TGTGCCAGCTCACCACAGGGGCGGTTTGACACTGAAGCTTTCTTT.

The rearrangement uses TRBV19 and TRBJ1-5; the match to TRBD1 covers 7 bases. This CDR3 contains 15 residues. CDR1 and CDR2 from the germline V gene are LNHDA and SQIVND (reference sequence). V gave up 4 bases and J gave up 3 bases; unmatched junction bases: 6. The CDR3 is CASSTEQGNNQPQHF. DNA for the CDR3: TGTGCCAGTAGTACTGAACAGGGGAACAATCAGCCCCAGCATTTT.